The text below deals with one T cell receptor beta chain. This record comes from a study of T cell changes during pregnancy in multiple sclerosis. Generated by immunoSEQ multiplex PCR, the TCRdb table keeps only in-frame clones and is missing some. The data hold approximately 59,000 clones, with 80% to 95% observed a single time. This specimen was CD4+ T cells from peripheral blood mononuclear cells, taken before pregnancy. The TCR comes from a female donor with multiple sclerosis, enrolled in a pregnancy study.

The CDR3 loop is CASSWLLGLADNTDTQYF. Written as DNA, the CDR3 is TGTGCCAGCAGCTGGCTACTGGGACTAGCGGACAACACAGATACGCAGTATTTT. V gene TRBV5-8 combines with J gene TRBJ2-3; 11 bases match TRBD2. V shed 3 bases and J 2 bases; nucleotides not matched to a gene: 11. CDR1 and CDR2 (germline): SGHTS, YDEGEE. This CDR3 contains 18 residues.